The clone carrying this T cell receptor beta chain was recorded at least ten times. Its antigen is not identified. The CDR3 runs to 13 residues. V shed 5 bases, J shed 8 bases, and the junction held 5 bases outside the gene matches. Germline CDR1 reads SNHLY; CDR2 reads FYNNEI. These data are taken from a study of beta chain features in type 1 diabetes. Study conclusions and caveats: Equally in patients and controls, PCR might preferentially amplify shorter templates. TCRB CDR3 length was moderately but significantly reduced in all four CD4+ subsets of Type 1 diabetes patients.

TCRB transcripts that were expressed got sequenced, as all of the isolated RNA had been reverse transcribed. Assay used: immunoSEQ multiplex PCR; TCRdb lists only in-frame clones, some missing. The sample consists of around 320,000 clones, 11% to 15% of them appearing once. The chain couples TRBV2 to TRBJ2-1; 8 nucleotides align to TRBD2. The sequence derives from a man aged 25 to 45 in good health. Sequenced input: central memory CD4+ T cells from blood. The CDR3 bases are TGTGCCAGCAGTCGGGGACTAGGTGATGAGCAGTTCTTC. This sequence encodes CASSRGLGDEQFF.